This paragraph reports one T cell receptor (beta chain). Using immunoSEQ multiplex PCR, the repertoire was profiled, and TCRdb retains in-frame clones only, with some absent. The table includes under 70,000 clones, around three quarters detected once. This record comes from a study of blood T cell repertoires in COVID-19. Study information: From the United States, Italy and Spain came samples of acute and convalescent COVID-19.

Unmatched junction bases numbered 3, after V lost 1 base and J lost 3 bases. The CDR3 extends over 15 amino acids. The germline V gene has CDR1 SGHRS and CDR2 YFSETQ. Material for sequencing was peripheral blood. The chain uses TRBV5-1 and TRBJ2-3; the match to TRBD1 covers 9 bases. This receptor was taken from a human donor in a cohort sampled during active COVID-19. Written as DNA, the CDR3 is TGCGCCAGCAGCTTGTCGGGACAGGGAACAGATACGCAGTATTTT. It yields the protein CASSLSGQGTDTQYF.